This entry concerns a single TCR beta chain. Its antigen remains unidentified. Other DNA sequences in this sample translate to the same CDR3. Germline-derived CDR1 and CDR2 are SGHNT and YENEEA. The CDR3 extends over 14 amino acids. Trimming shortened V by 5 bases and J by 2 bases, and 11 bases separated the two germline ends. This entry belongs to a study of cytomegalovirus exposure and HLA in healthy donors. General study findings and limits: In a later analysis, the majority of CMV-associated beta chains seemingly showed HLA restriction. It was in a later analysis that TCR association rates were seen to vary by HLA locus, highest for DRB1 and lowest for HLA-C. Across donors, most TCRs were seen rarely, yet some public ones were widespread.

Primers for the PCR totalled 60 Vbeta and 13 Jbeta. Only in-frame clones appear in the TCRdb table, and some are missing; sequencing was by immunoSEQ multiplex PCR. The data hold around 100,000 clones, with 60% to 80% observed a single time. The V and J genes are TRBV11-3 and TRBJ2-3; D is uncertain. Sequenced material: PBMCs. This sequence was found in a man aged 18 to 30 in good health and CMV-seropositive. CDR3 in amino acids: CASSLGGLTDTQYF. For the CDR3, the DNA is TGTGCCAGCAGCCTCGGTGGGCTCACAGATACGCAGTATTTT.